This T cell receptor (beta chain) comes out of a study of cytomegalovirus exposure and HLA in healthy donors. Turning to the study itself: The same platform was used for the approximately 110 validation repertoires and the approximately 670 first-cohort repertoires, a later analysis reported. Study results and limitations: Specific recognition of CMV antigens was confirmed in vitro for three chains (all CMV-associated). Reports credit the classifier with highly specific, highly sensitive diagnosis of cytomegalovirus status. Some TCR beta chains (more than 150 of them) were listed as cytomegalovirus-associated.

From germline, CDR1 is SGHNT and CDR2 YENEEA. This CDR3 spans 15 amino acids. V shed 5 bases and J shed 4 bases, with 16 bases lying between them. Libraries were prepared by immunoSEQ multiplex PCR; TCRdb keeps only in-frame clonotypes and omits some of them. The sample consists of approximately 140,000 clones, around 84% of them appearing once. On this clone: The antigen remains unidentified.

The receptor was isolated from a man between 18 and 35 years old in good health and CMV-seropositive. The chain recombines TRBV11-3 with TRBJ2-3, with D tentatively TRBD2 (5 bases). The sequencing sample was made of PBMCs. The CDR3 reads CASSPGSLAADTQYF. CDR3 in DNA: TGTGCCAGCAGCCCGGGCAGCCTAGCAGCAGATACGCAGTATTTT.